The rows below give T cell receptor beta chains drawn from one sample of a study of OX40 agonist ivuxolimab in advanced cancers. Sequencing was performed with immunoSEQ multiplex PCR; in TCRdb, only in-frame clones are kept and a portion is missing. The table lists about 41,000 clones, 87% of them singletons, with approximately 3.6% in the top ten. Specimen: CD4+ or CD8+ T cells sorted from blood, collected in a trial of the OX40 agonist ivuxolimab. The receptors were gathered from an adult with an advanced solid tumor such as melanoma, head and neck, liver or kidney cancer. Each CDR3 is given with its conserved first and last residue. D genes are given only for firm matches. Not all rows give a size; the values are once, few, many and, for expanded clones, a class.

CDR3nt: TGTGCCAGTAGGACAGGACTGTATAGCAATCAGCCCCAGCATTTT
CDR3aa: CASRTGLYSNQPQHF
len: 15
d_gene: -
abundance: -
j_gene: TRBJ1-5
v_gene: TRBV19

CDR3nt: TGCAGTGCTACGGGGGGAAATGGCTACACCTTC
CDR3aa: CSATGGNGYTF
len: 11
d_gene: -
abundance: -
j_gene: TRBJ1-2
v_gene: TRBV20-1

CDR3nt: TGCAGCGTTGTTCCATGGACTAGCGCGGAGACCCAGTACTTC
CDR3aa: CSVVPWTSAETQYF
len: 14
d_gene: TRBD2
abundance: -
j_gene: TRBJ2-5
v_gene: TRBV29-1

CDR3nt: TGTGCCAGCAGTTGGTCAAACTACGAGCAGTACTTC
CDR3aa: CASSWSNYEQYF
len: 12
d_gene: -
abundance: once
j_gene: TRBJ2-7
v_gene: TRBV6-5

CDR3nt: TGTGCCAGCAGCTTACTAGTCTCGGGGACCGGGGAGCTGTTTTTT
CDR3aa: CASSLLVSGTGELFF
len: 15
d_gene: -
abundance: -
j_gene: TRBJ2-2
v_gene: TRBV11-2

CDR3nt: TGTGCCAGCTCACAGTCCGGACAGGGGCAGTATGGCTACACCTTC
CDR3aa: CASSQSGQGQYGYTF
len: 15
d_gene: TRBD1
abundance: -
j_gene: TRBJ1-2
v_gene: TRBV18

CDR3nt: TGCAGCGTTGCCGACAGTGAGCAGTTCTTC
CDR3aa: CSVADSEQFF
len: 10
d_gene: -
abundance: -
j_gene: TRBJ2-1
v_gene: TRBV29-1

CDR3nt: TGTGCCAGCAGCTTGGTGGCGCAAGAGACCCAGTACTTC
CDR3aa: CASSLVAQETQYF
len: 13
d_gene: -
abundance: -
j_gene: TRBJ2-5
v_gene: TRBV5-4

CDR3nt: TGTGCCAGCAGTTTCTTCCGGGGCCCCTACGAGCAGTACTTC
CDR3aa: CASSFFRGPYEQYF
len: 14
d_gene: -
abundance: -
j_gene: TRBJ2-7
v_gene: TRBV2

CDR3nt: TGCAGCGTTGTCCCACCTGGACTAGCCCAAGAGACCCAGTACTTC
CDR3aa: CSVVPPGLAQETQYF
len: 15
d_gene: TRBD2
abundance: -
j_gene: TRBJ2-5
v_gene: TRBV29-1

CDR3nt: TGTGCCAGCAGCTTGAGACAGGGCAAAGAGACCCAGTACTTC
CDR3aa: CASSLRQGKETQYF
len: 14
d_gene: TRBD1
abundance: once
j_gene: TRBJ2-5
v_gene: TRBV5-4

CDR3nt: TGCGCCAGCAGCTTGAATCGGGTCAGCACAGATACGCAGTATTTT
CDR3aa: CASSLNRVSTDTQYF
len: 15
d_gene: -
abundance: -
j_gene: TRBJ2-3
v_gene: TRBV5-1

CDR3nt: TGTGCCAGCAGCGTACAGGGGGCTTCTGGGGAGACCCAGTACTTC
CDR3aa: CASSVQGASGETQYF
len: 15
d_gene: TRBD1
abundance: -
j_gene: TRBJ2-5
v_gene: TRBV9

CDR3nt: TGTGCCAGTGGTTTCGGACTAGCAGGAGCCAAAAACATTCAGTACTTC
CDR3aa: CASGFGLAGAKNIQYF
len: 16
d_gene: TRBD2
abundance: -
j_gene: TRBJ2-4
v_gene: TRBV19

CDR3nt: TGTGCCAGCAGCCCTACTAGCAGTTATGAGCAGTTCTTC
CDR3aa: CASSPTSSYEQFF
len: 13
d_gene: -
abundance: -
j_gene: TRBJ2-1
v_gene: TRBV28

CDR3nt: TGTGCCAGCAGCTTGGTGACAGGTACCGTCTCGGGCGAGCAGTACTTC
CDR3aa: CASSLVTGTVSGEQYF
len: 16
d_gene: -
abundance: -
j_gene: TRBJ2-7
v_gene: TRBV5-8

CDR3nt: TGTGCCAGCTCACCAGGGGTGGCCTATGGCTACACCTTC
CDR3aa: CASSPGVAYGYTF
len: 13
d_gene: -
abundance: -
j_gene: TRBJ1-2
v_gene: TRBV18

CDR3nt: TGTGCCTGGAGTGTGCGTCGGGGCAGCCCCAATCAGCCCCAGCATTTT
CDR3aa: CAWSVRRGSPNQPQHF
len: 16
d_gene: -
abundance: -
j_gene: TRBJ1-5
v_gene: TRBV30

CDR3nt: TGTGCCAGCAGCTTAGAATTGCCCCCCTACAATGAGCAGTTCTTC
CDR3aa: CASSLELPPYNEQFF
len: 15
d_gene: -
abundance: -
j_gene: TRBJ2-1
v_gene: TRBV11-2

CDR3nt: TGTGCCACTAAGCGGGAGTTGGACACCGGGGAGCTGTTTTTT
CDR3aa: CATKRELDTGELFF
len: 14
d_gene: TRBD2
abundance: -
j_gene: TRBJ2-2
v_gene: TRBV19

CDR3nt: TGTGCCAGCAGCCAGAGGGGACCAGACTATGGCTACACCTTC
CDR3aa: CASSQRGPDYGYTF
len: 14
d_gene: -
abundance: -
j_gene: TRBJ1-2
v_gene: TRBV14

CDR3nt: TGTGCCAGCAGACAGTGGACAGGGGACGAAGCTTTCTTT
CDR3aa: CASRQWTGDEAFF
len: 13
d_gene: TRBD1
abundance: -
j_gene: TRBJ1-1
v_gene: TRBV11-1

CDR3nt: TGTGCCAGCAGATCCGGGACAGCAAACACTGAAGCTTTCTTT
CDR3aa: CASRSGTANTEAFF
len: 14
d_gene: TRBD1
abundance: -
j_gene: TRBJ1-1
v_gene: TRBV6-6

CDR3nt: TGCGCCAGCTCCAAGGTCCAAAACGCGAACACCGGGGAGCTGTTTTTT
CDR3aa: CASSKVQNANTGELFF
len: 16
d_gene: -
abundance: -
j_gene: TRBJ2-2
v_gene: TRBV4-1

CDR3nt: TGTGCCAGCAGCCACGGACTAGCGGGAGGGAACACCGGGGAGCTGTTTTTT
CDR3aa: CASSHGLAGGNTGELFF
len: 17
d_gene: TRBD2
abundance: -
j_gene: TRBJ2-2
v_gene: TRBV7-3

CDR3nt: TGTGCCAGCAGTTTTCACAGGGGGCAACGCCGCGGTACTGAAGCTTTCTTT
CDR3aa: CASSFHRGQRRGTEAFF
len: 17
d_gene: TRBD1
abundance: -
j_gene: TRBJ1-1
v_gene: TRBV28

CDR3nt: TGTGCCAGCAGTTCCGCGGGCAGTCCCTATGGCTACACCTTC
CDR3aa: CASSSAGSPYGYTF
len: 14
d_gene: -
abundance: -
j_gene: TRBJ1-2
v_gene: TRBV28

CDR3nt: TGTGCCAGCTCACTGACTCCACAAGAGACCCAGTACTTC
CDR3aa: CASSLTPQETQYF
len: 13
d_gene: -
abundance: -
j_gene: TRBJ2-5
v_gene: TRBV18

CDR3nt: TGTGCCAGCAGCCTGGGACCCTCTACCTACGAGCAGTACTTC
CDR3aa: CASSLGPSTYEQYF
len: 14
d_gene: -
abundance: -
j_gene: TRBJ2-7
v_gene: TRBV21-1

CDR3nt: TGTGCCAGCAGCTTAGGGCGGAGCCAAGAGACCCAGTACTTC
CDR3aa: CASSLGRSQETQYF
len: 14
d_gene: -
abundance: -
j_gene: TRBJ2-5
v_gene: TRBV11-3

CDR3nt: TGTGCCAGCAGTCCCGGGACTTCCAATCAGCCCCAGCATTTT
CDR3aa: CASSPGTSNQPQHF
len: 14
d_gene: -
abundance: -
j_gene: TRBJ1-5
v_gene: TRBV6-5

CDR3nt: TGTGCCAGCAGCTTGGATTCCGATCAGCCCCAGCATTTT
CDR3aa: CASSLDSDQPQHF
len: 13
d_gene: -
abundance: few
j_gene: TRBJ1-5
v_gene: TRBV5-4

CDR3nt: TGTGCCAGCAGTTCGGAAGCCGCCCATACTTCACCCCTCCACTTT
CDR3aa: CASSSEAAHTSPLHF
len: 15
d_gene: -
abundance: -
j_gene: TRBJ1-6
v_gene: TRBV2

CDR3nt: TGTGCCAGCATGCCGGGGCGGGACTATGGCTACACCTTC
CDR3aa: CASMPGRDYGYTF
len: 13
d_gene: -
abundance: once
j_gene: TRBJ1-2
v_gene: TRBV2

CDR3nt: TGTGCCTGGAGTTCCGGGGGCAACACTGAAGCTTTCTTT
CDR3aa: CAWSSGGNTEAFF
len: 13
d_gene: -
abundance: -
j_gene: TRBJ1-1
v_gene: TRBV30

CDR3nt: TGTGCCAACGGACTAGGCGACCGGGACGAGCAGTACTTC
CDR3aa: CANGLGDRDEQYF
len: 13
d_gene: TRBD2
abundance: -
j_gene: TRBJ2-7
v_gene: TRBV10-3

CDR3nt: TGTGCCAGCAGTGGTGGACATACAGGATACGAGCAGTACTTC
CDR3aa: CASSGGHTGYEQYF
len: 14
d_gene: -
abundance: -
j_gene: TRBJ2-7
v_gene: TRBV6-1

CDR3nt: TGTGCCAGCAGTGACCTAGGGACAGGGATAGGGCACACAGATACGCAGTATTTT
CDR3aa: CASSDLGTGIGHTDTQYF
len: 18
d_gene: TRBD1
abundance: -
j_gene: TRBJ2-3
v_gene: TRBV25-1

CDR3nt: TGCAGTGAGAGCGGCCCATCCACAGATACGCAGTATTTT
CDR3aa: CSESGPSTDTQYF
len: 13
d_gene: -
abundance: -
j_gene: TRBJ2-3
v_gene: TRBV29-1

CDR3nt: TGTGCCAGTAGTATAGACAGGCCCGGTCATAGCGGGAGGCCCGCCGGGGTAGGCGGGGAGCTGTTTTTT
CDR3aa: CASSIDRPGHSGRPAGVGGELFF
len: 23
d_gene: TRBD2
abundance: -
j_gene: TRBJ2-2
v_gene: TRBV19

CDR3nt: TGTGCCAGCAGCCAATTCGGCAGGGGTGGATTGGATACGCAGTATTTT
CDR3aa: CASSQFGRGGLDTQYF
len: 16
d_gene: -
abundance: -
j_gene: TRBJ2-3
v_gene: TRBV9

CDR3nt: TGTGCCAGCGGGGACAGCCTATCCTACGAGCAGTACTTC
CDR3aa: CASGDSLSYEQYF
len: 13
d_gene: TRBD1
abundance: -
j_gene: TRBJ2-7
v_gene: TRBV28

CDR3nt: TGTGCCATCAGAGCCTACGGGACTAGCGGGATTGGTAGCTACAATGAGCAGTTCTTC
CDR3aa: CAIRAYGTSGIGSYNEQFF
len: 19
d_gene: TRBD2
abundance: -
j_gene: TRBJ2-1
v_gene: TRBV10-3

CDR3nt: TGTGCCAGCAGTTACGGTGGCGCGGGAGGGCCGAACGAGCAGTACTTC
CDR3aa: CASSYGGAGGPNEQYF
len: 16
d_gene: TRBD2
abundance: -
j_gene: TRBJ2-7
v_gene: TRBV6-5

CDR3nt: TGTGCCAGCAGCTTAGCTGGGGGTAGTGAAGCTTTCTTT
CDR3aa: CASSLAGGSEAFF
len: 13
d_gene: -
abundance: -
j_gene: TRBJ1-1
v_gene: TRBV7-8

CDR3nt: TGTGCCAGCAGCTTAGGGCCGTTTGAAGGTTCCCAGCATTTT
CDR3aa: CASSLGPFEGSQHF
len: 14
d_gene: -
abundance: -
j_gene: TRBJ1-5
v_gene: TRBV7-2

CDR3nt: TGTGCCAGCTCACCACCGGCGTGGGCTACCTACAATGAGCAGTTCTTC
CDR3aa: CASSPPAWATYNEQFF
len: 16
d_gene: -
abundance: -
j_gene: TRBJ2-1
v_gene: TRBV18

CDR3nt: TGTGCCAGTACTATAGTAGCGGGGTTACTCTACGAGCAGTACTTC
CDR3aa: CASTIVAGLLYEQYF
len: 15
d_gene: TRBD2
abundance: -
j_gene: TRBJ2-7
v_gene: TRBV19

CDR3nt: TGTGCCAGCAGCCCCTCCGGGATTAACACTGAAGCTTTCTTT
CDR3aa: CASSPSGINTEAFF
len: 14
d_gene: -
abundance: few
j_gene: TRBJ1-1
v_gene: TRBV7-3

CDR3nt: TGCGCCAGCAGCTTGAGGGGGAACAATGAGCAGTTCTTC
CDR3aa: CASSLRGNNEQFF
len: 13
d_gene: -
abundance: once
j_gene: TRBJ2-1
v_gene: TRBV5-1

CDR3nt: TGTGCCAGCAGTTTAGGGACTAGCGGGGAGCAGTTCTTC
CDR3aa: CASSLGTSGEQFF
len: 13
d_gene: TRBD2
abundance: -
j_gene: TRBJ2-1
v_gene: TRBV28

CDR3nt: TGCGCCAGCAGCTTTCCGGGACCCGGGGAGACCCAGTACTTC
CDR3aa: CASSFPGPGETQYF
len: 14
d_gene: -
abundance: -
j_gene: TRBJ2-5
v_gene: TRBV5-1